This TCR beta chain was profiled in a study of blood T cell repertoires in COVID-19. Study at large: Italy, Spain and the United States were the sources of the convalescent and acute COVID-19 samples. PBMCs, B-cell-depleted T cells, or T cells provided the cDNA or gDNA that made up the material.

Seattle patients were enrolled while actively infected and followed longitudinally. In the original workflow: Estimated nucleated cell counts came from reference gene primer amplification. TCRdb's table, derived via immunoSEQ multiplex PCR, lists solely in-frame clones and lacks some. The V and J calls and clone size come from that table; D and trimming were worked out from the DNA. This table has hundreds of thousands of clones, about 86% appearing once. Germline CDR1 is SNHLY and CDR2 is FYNNEI. Trimming at V came to 4 bases and at J to 1 base, leaving 6 bases not matched to a gene. The CDR3 loop spans 15 amino acids.

The clonotype comes from a woman between 70 and 85 years old with COVID-19, enrolled during active disease. The sample consisted of peripheral blood. V is TRBV2 and J is TRBJ1-1, with 7 bases lining up with TRBD1. The DNA of the CDR3 is TGTGCCAGCAGTGGTATTAGACAGGGGAACACTGAAGCTTTCTTT. Protein product: CASSGIRQGNTEAFF.